This T cell receptor beta chain was sequenced during a study of blood T cell repertoires in COVID-19. In the study overall: Donors in the United States, Italy and Spain gave samples during acute or convalescent COVID-19. Sources were T cells, B-cell-depleted T cells, or PBMCs; the material itself was cDNA or gDNA.

The V gene lost 8 bases and the J gene lost 10 bases, with 15 bases spanning the gap. Per the germline V gene, CDR1 is MNHEY and CDR2 is SVGAGI. CDR3 length: 12 residues. Source study methods: Reference gene primers were amplified, and this amplification served to estimate nucleated cell counts. TCRdb's copy holds only in-frame clones and misses some; the assay was immunoSEQ multiplex PCR. V, J and clone size are taken as reported in that table, and D and trimming were inferred from the DNA itself. The data hold tens of thousands of clones, with 88% observed a single time. The J gene is TRBJ2-1, the V gene TRBV6-5; tentatively, D is TRBD2 (5 bases). Input material: peripheral blood. The receptor's source is a human donor in a cohort sampled during active COVID-19. CDR3 amino acids: CASRNRRREQFF. CDR3 nucleotide sequence: TGTGCCAGCCGTAATCGGAGGAGGGAGCAGTTCTTC.